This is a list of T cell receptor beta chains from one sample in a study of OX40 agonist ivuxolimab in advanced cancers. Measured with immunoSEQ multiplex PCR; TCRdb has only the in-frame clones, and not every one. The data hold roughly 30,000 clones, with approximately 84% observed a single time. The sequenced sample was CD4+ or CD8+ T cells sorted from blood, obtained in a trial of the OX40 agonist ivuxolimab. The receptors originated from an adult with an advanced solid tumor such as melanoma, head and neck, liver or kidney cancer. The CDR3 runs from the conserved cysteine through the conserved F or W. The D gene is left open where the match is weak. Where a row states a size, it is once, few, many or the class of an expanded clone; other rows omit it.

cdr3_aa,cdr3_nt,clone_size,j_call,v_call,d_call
CASSTRDGYNEQFF,TGTGCCAGCAGTACCCGGGACGGCTACAATGAGCAGTTCTTC,NA,TRBJ2-1,TRBV6-1,NA
CASSDSIVTGLAGTSSYEQYF,TGTGCCAGCAGTGACTCCATCGTCACGGGACTAGCGGGGACGAGCTCCTACGAGCAGTACTTC,NA,TRBJ2-7,TRBV28,TRBD2
CASSVEVWNTGELFF,TGTGCCAGCAGCGTAGAGGTCTGGAACACCGGGGAGCTGTTTTTT,NA,TRBJ2-2,TRBV9,NA
CASRGTSPRYEQYF,TGTGCCAGCCGGGGGACATCTCCCCGTTACGAGCAGTACTTC,NA,TRBJ2-7,TRBV28,NA
CASSQVRRTGELFF,TGCGCCAGCAGCCAAGTCCGACGGACCGGGGAGCTGTTTTTT,NA,TRBJ2-2,TRBV4-3,NA
CASSQGDRAYNEQFF,TGTGCCAGCAGCCAAGGGGACAGGGCCTACAATGAGCAGTTCTTC,NA,TRBJ2-1,TRBV7-6,TRBD1
CASSYPPGQIYEQYF,TGTGCCAGCAGTTACCCCCCGGGACAGATCTACGAGCAGTACTTC,once,TRBJ2-7,TRBV6-6,TRBD1
CASSLVVEGQPQHF,TGTGCCAGCAGCTTGGTGGTGGAGGGTCAGCCCCAGCATTTT,few,TRBJ1-5,TRBV7-6,NA
CASSELAGFRDEQFF,TGTGCCAGTAGTGAGCTAGCGGGATTTAGAGATGAGCAGTTCTTC,NA,TRBJ2-1,TRBV19,TRBD2
CASSLKLSARGYEQYF,TGTGCCAGCAGTTTAAAACTCAGCGCGAGGGGTTACGAGCAGTACTTC,once,TRBJ2-7,TRBV27,NA
CASSPFGGPYEQYF,TGTGCCAGCAGTCCCTTCGGGGGACCCTACGAGCAGTACTTC,NA,TRBJ2-7,TRBV27,NA
CASSEGWSQETQYF,TGTGCCAGCAGTGAAGGGTGGTCCCAAGAGACCCAGTACTTC,NA,TRBJ2-5,TRBV2,NA
CASGLSRGDEQFF,TGTGCTAGTGGTTTGAGCCGGGGGGATGAGCAGTTCTTC,NA,TRBJ2-1,TRBV12-5,TRBD2
CASSPTSGAYNEQFF,TGCGCCAGCAGCCCGACTAGCGGAGCTTACAATGAGCAGTTCTTC,NA,TRBJ2-1,TRBV5-1,TRBD2
CASSLGGGGNTEAFF,TGTGCCAGCAGCTTAGGGGGGGGAGGGAACACTGAAGCTTTCTTT,once,TRBJ1-1,TRBV7-8,NA
CASSLWAGMNTEAFF,TGTGCCAGCAGTTTATGGGCGGGGATGAACACTGAAGCTTTCTTT,NA,TRBJ1-1,TRBV27,NA